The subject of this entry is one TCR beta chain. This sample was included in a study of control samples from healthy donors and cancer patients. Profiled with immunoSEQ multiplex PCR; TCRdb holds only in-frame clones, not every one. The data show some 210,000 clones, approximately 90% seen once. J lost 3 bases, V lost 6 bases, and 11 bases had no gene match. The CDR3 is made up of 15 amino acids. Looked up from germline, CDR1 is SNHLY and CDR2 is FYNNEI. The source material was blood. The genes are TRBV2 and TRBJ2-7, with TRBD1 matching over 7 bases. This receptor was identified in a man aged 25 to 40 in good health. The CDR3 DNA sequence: TGTGCCAGCAGCAGAACCGGGACAGCCTACTACGAGCAGTACTTC. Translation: CASSRTGTAYYEQYF. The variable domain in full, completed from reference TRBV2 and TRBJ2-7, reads EPEVTQTPSHQVTQMGQEVILRCVPISNHLYFYWYRQILGQKVEFLVSFYNNEISEKSEIFDDQFSVERPDGSNFTLKIRSTKLEDSAMYFCASSRTGTAYYEQYFGPGTRLTVT.